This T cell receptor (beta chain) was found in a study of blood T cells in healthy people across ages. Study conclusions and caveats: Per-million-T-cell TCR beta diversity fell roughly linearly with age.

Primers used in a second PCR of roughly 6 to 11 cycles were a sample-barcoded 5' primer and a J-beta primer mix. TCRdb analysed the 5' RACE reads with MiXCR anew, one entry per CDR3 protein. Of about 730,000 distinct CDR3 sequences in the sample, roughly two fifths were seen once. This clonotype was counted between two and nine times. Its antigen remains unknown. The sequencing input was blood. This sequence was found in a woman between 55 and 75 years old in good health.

CDR3 loop: CASSATVARGGYTF. The CDR3 nucleotides read TGTGCCAGCAGCGCGACAGTTGCCAGGGGCGGCTACACCTTC. The rearrangement uses TRBV7-9 and TRBJ1-2, with D possibly matching TRBD1 (6 bases). The V gene lost 5 bases and the J gene lost 8 bases, with 18 bases spanning the gap. In germline, CDR1 is SEHNR, CDR2 FQNEAQ (reference sequence). The CDR3 is made up of 14 amino acids. Combining the CDR3 with reference TRBV7-9 and TRBJ1-2 gives the whole variable domain DTGVSQNPRHKITKRGQNVTFRCDPISEHNRLYWYRQTLGQGPEFLTYFQNEAQLEKSRLLSDRFSAERPKGSFSTLEIQRTEQGDSAMYLCASSATVARGGYTFGSGTRLTVV.